This TCR beta chain is from a study of cytomegalovirus exposure and HLA in healthy donors. Study-level information: There were 350 to 400 genotyped donors. Of these, about 81% fell in the genetic ancestry cluster associated with self-reported Caucasian donors.

This CDR3 has 15 amino acids. In germline, CDR1 is SGHRS, CDR2 YFSETQ. V was pared by 4 bases and J by 3 bases, with 8 bases of the junction left unmatched. PCR used 60 Vbeta primers and 13 Jbeta primers. Profiled with immunoSEQ multiplex PCR; TCRdb holds only in-frame clones, not every one. Altogether under 55,000 clones are present, approximately 70% being singletons, with the ten largest covering 9.1%. The sample consisted of PBMCs. This chain joins TRBV5-1 and TRBJ2-7; TRBD1 agrees at 9 bases. The sequence derives from a woman in her forties or fifties in good health and CMV-seronegative. The CDR3 sequence: CASSVQQGASYEQYF. DNA of the CDR3: TGCGCCAGCAGCGTCCAACAGGGGGCAAGCTACGAGCAGTACTTC. Using reference TRBV5-1 and TRBJ2-7 for the parts outside the CDR3, the full variable domain is KAGVTQTPRYLIKTRGQQVTLSCSPISGHRSVSWYQQTPGQGLQFLFEYFSETQRNKGNFPGRFSGRQFSNSRSEMNVSTLELGDSALYLCASSVQQGASYEQYFGPGTRLTVT.